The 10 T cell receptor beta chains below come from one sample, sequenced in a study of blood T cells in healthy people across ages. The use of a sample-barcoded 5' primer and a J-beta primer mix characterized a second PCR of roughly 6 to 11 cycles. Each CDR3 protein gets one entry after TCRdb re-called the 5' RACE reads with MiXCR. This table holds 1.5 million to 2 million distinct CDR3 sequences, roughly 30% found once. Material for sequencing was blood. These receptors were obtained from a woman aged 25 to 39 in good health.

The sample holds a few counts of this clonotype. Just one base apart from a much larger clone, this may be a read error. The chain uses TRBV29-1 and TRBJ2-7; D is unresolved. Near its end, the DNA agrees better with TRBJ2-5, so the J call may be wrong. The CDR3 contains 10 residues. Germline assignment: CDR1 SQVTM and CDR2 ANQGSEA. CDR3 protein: CSAEEGTQYF. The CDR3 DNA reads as TGCAGCGCGGAAGAAGGGACCCAGTACTTC.

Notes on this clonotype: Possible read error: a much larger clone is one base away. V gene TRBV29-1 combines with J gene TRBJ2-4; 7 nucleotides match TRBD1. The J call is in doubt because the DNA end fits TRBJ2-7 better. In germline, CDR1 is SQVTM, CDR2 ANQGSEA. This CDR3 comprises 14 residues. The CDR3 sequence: CSGSYQDRLYEQYF. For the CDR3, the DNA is TGCAGCGGTTCCTACCAGGACAGGTTATACGAGCAGTACTTC.

The CDR3 DNA reads as TGCAGTGCCCCCTCGTTTAGGGCCACGGGAGAGCAGTTCTTC. Its protein product is CSAPSFRATGEQFF. The rearrangement uses TRBV20-1 and TRBJ2-1; TRBD2 might be the D (5 bases). From germline, CDR1 is DFQATT and CDR2 SNEGSKA (reference sequence). The CDR3 is 14 residues long. Trimming pared 6 bases from V and 10 bases from J, leaving 22 bases between.

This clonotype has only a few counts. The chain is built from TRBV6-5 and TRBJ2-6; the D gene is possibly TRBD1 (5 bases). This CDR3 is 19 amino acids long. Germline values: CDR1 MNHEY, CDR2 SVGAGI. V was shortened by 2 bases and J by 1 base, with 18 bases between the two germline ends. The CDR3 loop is CASSYIFDSLDSGANVLTF. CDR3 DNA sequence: TGTGCCAGCAGTTACATTTTCGACAGTCTGGATTCTGGGGCCAACGTCCTGACTTTC.

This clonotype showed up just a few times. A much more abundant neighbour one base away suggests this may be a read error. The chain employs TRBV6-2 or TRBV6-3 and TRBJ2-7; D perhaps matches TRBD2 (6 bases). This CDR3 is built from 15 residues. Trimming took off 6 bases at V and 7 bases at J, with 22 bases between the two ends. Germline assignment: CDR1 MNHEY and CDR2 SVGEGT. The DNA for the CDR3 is TGTGCCAGCAGGGAACCGGGACTCCCAAGGGATGAGCAGTACTTC. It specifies CASREPGLPRDEQYF.

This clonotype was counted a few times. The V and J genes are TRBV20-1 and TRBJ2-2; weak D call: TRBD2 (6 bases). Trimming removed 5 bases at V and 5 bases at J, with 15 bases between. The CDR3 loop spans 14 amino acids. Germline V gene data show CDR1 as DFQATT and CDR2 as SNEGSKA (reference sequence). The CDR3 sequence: CSAASYRGTGELFF. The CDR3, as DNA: TGCAGTGCTGCCTCGTATCGGGGGACCGGGGAGCTGTTTTTT.

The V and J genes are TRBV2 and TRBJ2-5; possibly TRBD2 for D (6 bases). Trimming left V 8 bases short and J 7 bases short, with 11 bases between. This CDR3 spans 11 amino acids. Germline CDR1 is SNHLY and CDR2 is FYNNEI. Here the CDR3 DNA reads TGTGCCAGCCGGAGGGAAGGGACCCAGTACTTC. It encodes CASRREGTQYF.

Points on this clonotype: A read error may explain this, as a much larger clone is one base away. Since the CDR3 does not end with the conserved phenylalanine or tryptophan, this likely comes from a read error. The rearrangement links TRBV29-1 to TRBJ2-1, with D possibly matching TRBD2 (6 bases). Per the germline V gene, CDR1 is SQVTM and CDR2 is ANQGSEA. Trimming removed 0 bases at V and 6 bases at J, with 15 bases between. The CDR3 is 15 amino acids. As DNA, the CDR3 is TGCAGCGTTGAAGAGGGAGGAGCCCCCGGCAATGAGCAGTTCCTC. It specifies CSVEEGGAPGNEQFL.

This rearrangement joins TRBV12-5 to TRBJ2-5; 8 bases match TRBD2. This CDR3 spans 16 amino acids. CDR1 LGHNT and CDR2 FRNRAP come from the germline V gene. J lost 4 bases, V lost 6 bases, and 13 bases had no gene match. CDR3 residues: CASGSGRAGAAETQYF. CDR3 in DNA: TGTGCTAGTGGCTCAGGACGAGCGGGGGCCGCAGAGACCCAGTACTTC.

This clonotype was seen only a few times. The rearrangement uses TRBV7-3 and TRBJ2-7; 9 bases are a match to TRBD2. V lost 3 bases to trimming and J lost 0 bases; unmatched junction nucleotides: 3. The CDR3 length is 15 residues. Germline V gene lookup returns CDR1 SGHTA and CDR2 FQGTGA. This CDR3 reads CASSFGSGSSYEQYF. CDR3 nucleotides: TGTGCCAGCAGCTTCGGTAGCGGGAGCTCCTACGAGCAGTACTTC.